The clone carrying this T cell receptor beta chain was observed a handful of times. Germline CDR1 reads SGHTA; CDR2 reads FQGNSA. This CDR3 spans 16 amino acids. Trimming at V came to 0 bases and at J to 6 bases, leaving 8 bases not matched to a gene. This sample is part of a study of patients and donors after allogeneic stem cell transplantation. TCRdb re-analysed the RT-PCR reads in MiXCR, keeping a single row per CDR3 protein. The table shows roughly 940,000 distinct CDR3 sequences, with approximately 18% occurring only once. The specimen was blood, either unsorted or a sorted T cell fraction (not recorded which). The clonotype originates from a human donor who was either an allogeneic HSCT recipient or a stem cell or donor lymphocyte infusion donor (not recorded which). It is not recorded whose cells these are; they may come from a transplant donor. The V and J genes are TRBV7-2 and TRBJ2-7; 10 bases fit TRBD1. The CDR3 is CASSLATGTGVIEQYF. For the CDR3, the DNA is TGTGCCAGCAGCTTAGCGACCGGGACAGGGGTCATCGAGCAGTACTTC. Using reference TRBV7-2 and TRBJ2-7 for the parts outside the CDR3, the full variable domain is GAGVSQSPSNKVTEKGKDVELRCDPISGHTALYWYRQSLGQGLEFLIYFQGNSAPDKSGLPSDRFSAERTGGSVSTLTIQRTQQEDSAVYLCASSLATGTGVIEQYFGPGTRLTVT.